The rows below give T cell receptor beta chains drawn from one sample of a study of blood T cell repertoires in COVID-19. The data were produced by immunoSEQ multiplex PCR, yet TCRdb's version contains in-frame clones alone and is incomplete. The table has 150,000 to 200,000 clones, about 80% seen once; the top ten hold roughly 3.4%. Sequenced input: PBMCs or T cells enriched from blood (not recorded which). The receptors here all came from an older woman who had recovered from COVID-19. CDR3s include the opening cysteine and the closing phenylalanine or tryptophan. A D gene is named only where the DNA matches it firmly. Size values are once, few and many counts, or a class for expanded clones, and some rows have none.

v_gene	j_gene	abundance	d_gene	CDR3aa	CDR3nt
TRBV23-1	TRBJ1-2	.	.	CASKWARRDYGYTF	TGCGCCAGCAAATGGGCGCGGCGGGACTATGGCTACACCTTC
TRBV20-1	TRBJ1-2	.	.	CSASDLAQGYTF	TGCAGTGCTAGTGACCTGGCACAGGGCTACACCTTC
TRBV6-5	TRBJ1-1	.	.	CASSYIRTGGNTEAFF	TGTGCCAGCAGTTACATAAGGACGGGGGGTAACACTGAAGCTTTCTTT
TRBV7-2	TRBJ2-1	.	TRBD1	CASSSKRPGGLDEQFF	TGTGCCAGCAGTTCCAAACGACCAGGGGGTCTAGATGAGCAGTTCTTC
TRBV29-1	TRBJ1-2	.	.	CSSVAANYGYTF	TGCAGCTCCGTGGCAGCTAACTATGGCTACACCTTC
TRBV27	TRBJ2-5	.	TRBD2	CASTYSAGGRETQYF	TGTGCCAGCACTTATTCAGCGGGGGGGCGAGAGACCCAGTACTTC
TRBV2	TRBJ2-1	.	.	CASKGEGSGEQFF	TGTGCCAGCAAGGGAGAAGGGTCGGGTGAGCAGTTCTTC
TRBV29-1	TRBJ2-1	.	.	CSVQPDYNSYNEQFF	TGCAGCGTTCAGCCCGACTATAACTCCTACAATGAGCAGTTCTTC
TRBV30	TRBJ1-4	.	.	CAWGTGVTNEKLFF	TGTGCCTGGGGAACAGGCGTAACTAATGAAAAACTGTTTTTT
TRBV11-1	TRBJ2-7	.	.	CASSLILGRNEQYF	TGTGCCAGCAGCTTAATTCTTGGGAGAAACGAGCAGTACTTC
TRBV11-2	TRBJ2-2	.	TRBD2	CASSFSGGARNTGELFF	TGTGCCAGCAGCTTTAGCGGGGGGGCCCGGAACACCGGGGAGCTGTTTTTT
TRBV5-8	TRBJ1-5	once	.	CASSWRSTGVRFGGNQPQHF	TGTGCCAGCAGCTGGAGGTCGACAGGAGTGAGGTTTGGGGGCAATCAGCCCCAGCATTTT
TRBV9	TRBJ1-1	.	TRBD1	CASSTRDRGPTEAFF	TGTGCCAGCAGCACCCGGGACAGGGGGCCGACTGAAGCTTTCTTT
TRBV5-6	TRBJ1-2	many	.	CASSFQGNYGYTF	TGTGCCAGCAGCTTTCAGGGTAACTATGGCTACACCTTC
TRBV5-8	TRBJ1-5	.	TRBD1	CASSPRTGNQPQHF	TGTGCCAGCAGCCCACGGACAGGTAATCAGCCCCAGCATTTT
TRBV10-2	TRBJ1-1	.	.	CASSDRGNTEAFF	TGCGCCAGCAGTGACCGGGGAAACACTGAAGCTTTCTTT
TRBV9	TRBJ2-7	few	TRBD2	CASSVGSSGDEQYF	TGTGCCAGCAGCGTAGGATCTAGCGGGGACGAGCAGTACTTC
TRBV12-3/TRBV12-4	TRBJ1-1	once	TRBD1	CASRETGFSAFF	TGTGCCAGCAGGGAGACAGGGTTTTCAGCTTTCTTT
TRBV6-1	TRBJ1-2	few	TRBD1	CASSEKGGPIGYTF	TGTGCCAGCAGTGAAAAAGGGGGCCCAATCGGCTACACCTTC
TRBV3-1/TRBV3-2	TRBJ1-6	.	TRBD1	CASSQTKDREFSPLHF	TGTGCCAGCAGCCAAACAAAAGACAGGGAATTTTCACCCCTCCACTTT
TRBV7-8	TRBJ1-4	.	.	CASRTGNDEKLFF	TGTGCCAGCAGGACCGGGAACGATGAAAAACTGTTTTTT
TRBV14	TRBJ1-2	.	.	CASSKLTDPDGYTF	TGTGCCAGCAGTAAATTGACAGACCCTGATGGCTACACCTTC
TRBV4-2	TRBJ2-3	.	.	CASSQDAGGTDTQYF	TGTGCCAGCAGCCAAGACGCGGGTGGCACAGATACGCAGTATTTT